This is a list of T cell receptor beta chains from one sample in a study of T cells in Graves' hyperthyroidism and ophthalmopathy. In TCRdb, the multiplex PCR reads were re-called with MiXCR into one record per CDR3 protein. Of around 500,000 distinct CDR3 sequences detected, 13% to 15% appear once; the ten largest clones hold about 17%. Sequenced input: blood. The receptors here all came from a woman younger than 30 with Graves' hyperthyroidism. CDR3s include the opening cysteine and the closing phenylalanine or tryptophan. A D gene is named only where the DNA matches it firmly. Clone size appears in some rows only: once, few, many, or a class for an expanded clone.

CSATLLDMNTGELFF	TGCAGTGCTACCCTTCTAGATATGAACACCGGGGAGCTGTTTTTT	TRBJ2-2	TRBV20-1	.	.	15
CASSPSDRYTGELFF	TGTGCCAGCTCACCCTCGGATCGTTACACCGGGGAGCTGTTTTTT	TRBJ2-2	TRBV18	.	many	15
CASSQEAGTGYTF	TGCGCCAGCAGCCAAGAGGCAGGGACTGGCTACACCTTC	TRBJ1-2	TRBV4-1	.	.	13
CASEDSTDIQYF	TGTGCCAGCGAGGACTCTACGGACATTCAGTACTTC	TRBJ2-4	TRBV6-1	.	.	12
CASSLNFNYGYTF	TGTGCCAGCAGCTTAAACTTTAACTATGGCTACACCTTC	TRBJ1-2	TRBV13	.	.	13
CASSSGLAGAWTGELFF	TGTGCCAGTAGTTCGGGACTAGCGGGAGCATGGACCGGGGAGCTGTTTTTT	TRBJ2-2	TRBV19	TRBD2	many	17
CASSEGTYEKLFF	TGTGCCAGCAGCGAAGGGACATATGAAAAACTGTTTTTT	TRBJ1-4	TRBV6-1	.	many	13
CASSFPGQVNEQFF	TGTGCCAGCAGCTTTCCGGGACAGGTCAATGAGCAGTTCTTC	TRBJ2-1	TRBV5-5	TRBD1	many	14
CASSPHRSNEQFF	TGTGCCAGCAGCCCCCACAGGTCCAATGAGCAGTTCTTC	TRBJ2-1	TRBV2	.	.	13
CASTGGAEAFF	TGTGCCAGCACGGGAGGGGCTGAAGCTTTCTTT	TRBJ1-1	TRBV27	.	.	11
CASTTVRLGPPGGTQYF	TGTGCCAGCACCACAGTTCGCTTGGGTCCCCCTGGGGGGACGCAGTATTTT	TRBJ2-3	TRBV7-8	.	many	17
CASEEGFWNFF	TGTGCCAGCGAGGAGGGTTTTTGGAATTTCTTT	TRBJ1-1	TRBV6-2/TRBV6-3	.	few	11
CASSEALALRDEQFF	TGTGCCAGCAGTGAAGCGCTAGCCCTTCGGGATGAGCAGTTCTTC	TRBJ2-1	TRBV6-1	.	.	15
CSVLGGERESSPWGTQYF	TGCAGCGTTCTAGGGGGTGAGCGGGAGAGTTCTCCGTGGGGGACCCAGTACTTC	TRBJ2-5	TRBV29-1	TRBD2	few	18
CASSLNRMATGELFF	TGCGCCAGCAGCTTGAATAGGATGGCGACCGGGGAGCTGTTTTTT	TRBJ2-2	TRBV5-1	.	many	15
CASSQDLRGTEAFF	TGTGCCAGCAGCCAAGATTTGAGGGGCACTGAAGCTTTCTTT	TRBJ1-1	TRBV3-1	.	few	14
CSAADSAGTSGSSDTQYF	TGCAGTGCTGCGGACAGTGCAGGGACTAGCGGGAGTTCAGATACGCAGTATTTT	TRBJ2-3	TRBV20-1	TRBD2	many	18
CASSFSLSSGRAGRTDTQYF	TGTGCCAGCAGCTTTTCCCTTTCTAGCGGGAGAGCAGGAAGGACAGATACGCAGTATTTT	TRBJ2-3	TRBV11-2	TRBD2	many	20
CASSFMVLQETQYF	TGTGCCAGCAGTTTTATGGTACTTCAAGAGACCCAGTACTTC	TRBJ2-5	TRBV12-3/TRBV12-4	.	many	14
CASSFGSAYSNQPQHF	TGTGCCAGCAGTTTTGGGTCAGCGTATAGCAATCAGCCCCAGCATTTT	TRBJ1-5	TRBV12-3/TRBV12-4	.	few	16
CASSLRQGAREQFF	TGTGCCAGCAGTTTGAGACAGGGGGCTCGGGAGCAGTTCTTC	TRBJ2-1	TRBV12-3/TRBV12-4	TRBD1	.	14
CASSSGQVLNQPQHF	TGTGCCAGCAGTTCCGGACAGGTCTTGAATCAGCCCCAGCATTTT	TRBJ1-5	TRBV12-3/TRBV12-4	TRBD1	.	15
CASSLTGSGELFF	TGTGCCAGCAGCTTAACGGGGTCCGGGGAGCTGTTTTTT	TRBJ2-2	TRBV7-3	.	many	13
CASSICGYTF	TGTGCCAGTAGTATATGTGGCTACACCTTC	TRBJ1-2	TRBV19	.	few	10
CSVRDNEQFF	TGCAGCGTCAGAGATAATGAGCAGTTCTTC	TRBJ2-1	TRBV29-1	.	many	10
CSARVKASGSLQETQYF	TGCAGTGCTAGAGTCAAGGCTAGCGGGAGCCTCCAAGAGACCCAGTACTTC	TRBJ2-5	TRBV20-1	TRBD2	many	17
CASSLQGLGYNEQFF	TGTGCCAGCAGCCTACAGGGGCTCGGCTACAATGAGCAGTTCTTC	TRBJ2-1	TRBV3-1	TRBD1	many	15
CACHGHYNEQFF	TGTGCCTGTCACGGACACTACAATGAGCAGTTCTTC	TRBJ2-1	TRBV30	.	.	12
CSARRTGTGTEAFF	TGCAGCGCCAGAAGGACAGGGACGGGCACTGAAGCTTTCTTT	TRBJ1-1	TRBV29-1	TRBD1	.	14
CAISEPSGRYNEQFF	TGTGCCATCAGTGAACCTAGCGGGAGGTACAATGAGCAGTTCTTC	TRBJ2-1	TRBV10-3	TRBD2	.	15
CASSPMGPSTFYEQYF	TGTGCCAGCTCACCAATGGGGCCATCAACCTTCTACGAGCAGTACTTC	TRBJ2-7	TRBV18	.	many	16
CASRATGTGGAWRGYTF	TGTGCCAGCAGAGCTACCGGGACAGGGGGCGCTTGGAGAGGCTACACCTTC	TRBJ1-2	TRBV2	TRBD1	many	17
CASSPQANQPQHF	TGTGCCAGCTCCCCACAGGCCAATCAGCCCCAGCATTTT	TRBJ1-5	TRBV6-1	.	many	13
CSARVGGPYEQYF	TGCAGTGCTAGGGTGGGGGGTCCCTACGAGCAGTACTTC	TRBJ2-7	TRBV20-1	.	.	13
CASRLREGLMGNQPQHF	TGTGCCAGCAGGCTAAGGGAGGGGTTGATGGGCAATCAGCCCCAGCATTTT	TRBJ1-5	TRBV6-1	.	.	17
CASNKVVQRNTGELFF	TGTGCCAGCAACAAAGTGGTCCAGCGGAACACCGGGGAGCTGTTTTTT	TRBJ2-2	TRBV2	.	.	16
CPISQQRDTEAFF	TGTCCCATCAGTCAACAAAGGGATACTGAAGCTTTCTTT	TRBJ1-1	TRBV10-3	.	.	13
CASSSLTGSEAFF	TGTGCCAGCAGTTCCCTGACGGGATCCGAAGCTTTCTTT	TRBJ1-1	TRBV27	.	many	13
CASSQDKANYGYTF	TGTGCCAGCAGCCAAGACAAAGCTAACTATGGCTACACCTTC	TRBJ1-2	TRBV4-2	.	many	14
CASHPSSGMTNEQFF	TGTGCCAGTCACCCCTCTAGCGGCATGACAAATGAGCAGTTCTTC	TRBJ2-1	TRBV19	TRBD2	many	15
CASSARQGGVTEAFF	TGCGCCAGCAGCGCAAGACAGGGTGGGGTCACTGAAGCTTTCTTT	TRBJ1-1	TRBV5-1	TRBD1	many	15